Presented here are 11 T cell receptor beta chains from one specimen sequenced in a study of blood T cell repertoires in COVID-19. Sequencing was performed with immunoSEQ multiplex PCR; in TCRdb, only in-frame clones are kept and a portion is missing. The sample includes about 150,000 clones, 80% of them seen just once. The sample taken for sequencing was peripheral blood. The receptors come from a man in his sixties with active or convalescent COVID-19.

This chain uses TRBV28 with TRBJ2-2, with 7 bases lining up with TRBD1. The V and J ends lost 5 bases and 4 bases, in that order; junction bases with no gene match: 7. Germline V gives CDR1 MDHEN, CDR2 SYDVKM. This CDR3 region has 15 residues. Here the CDR3 reads CASSPHDRATGELFF. CDR3 bases: TGTGCCAGCAGTCCACACGACAGGGCCACCGGGGAGCTGTTTTTT.

The chain carries TRBV7-2 and TRBJ2-3, with 8 nucleotides matching TRBD2. This CDR3 has 16 amino acids. With 1 base clipped from V and 2 bases from J, the junction kept 5 bases outside the gene matches. Germline V lookup: CDR1 SGHTA, CDR2 FQGNSA. The CDR3 DNA follows: TGTGCCAGCAGCTTAGTGGCGGGAGGTTCCACAGATACGCAGTATTTT. This sequence encodes CASSLVAGGSTDTQYF. The whole variable domain, filled in from reference TRBV7-2 and TRBJ2-3, reads GAGVSQSPSNKVTEKGKDVELRCDPISGHTALYWYRQSLGQGLEFLIYFQGNSAPDKSGLPSDRFSAERTGGSVSTLTIQRTQQEDSAVYLCASSLVAGGSTDTQYFGPGTRLTVL.

The rearrangement joins TRBV29-1 to TRBJ1-2; 11 positions agree with TRBD1. The germline V gene encodes CDR1 SQVTM and CDR2 ANQGSEA. The V gene end was trimmed by 4 bases and the J gene end by 8 bases; junction bases not matched to a gene: 3. This CDR3 contains 12 residues. In DNA, the CDR3 is TGCAGCGTTGGGGGACAGGGGGGCGGCTACACCTTC. Protein product: CSVGGQGGGYTF.

In the case of this clone: This specimen includes other DNA sequences encoding the same CDR3. The J gene is TRBJ1-5, the V gene TRBV12-3 or TRBV12-4; D is ambiguous. V was pared by 5 bases and J by 7 bases, with 9 bases between. CDR3 length: 12 residues. The CDR3 loop is CASSRGWQPQHF. Written as DNA, the CDR3 is TGTGCCAGCAGTCGGGGTTGGCAGCCCCAGCATTTT.

The chain links TRBV25-1 to TRBJ2-1, with TRBD2 identical over 7 bases. The length of the CDR3 is 12 residues. Germline values: CDR1 MGHDK, CDR2 SYGVNS. Trimming took 6 bases from V and 10 from J; bases not matched to a gene: 6. The CDR3 nucleotides are TGTGCCAGCAGAGCCTCGGGGGGAGAGCAGTTCTTC. Protein: CASRASGGEQFF.

The V and J genes are TRBV6-2 or TRBV6-3 and TRBJ2-7; no clear D. The germline gives CDR1 MNHEY, CDR2 SVGEGT. This CDR3 spans 15 amino acids. V lost 6 bases, J lost 2 bases, and 17 bases lay in between. In DNA form, the CDR3 reads TGTGCCAGCAGCCCCGACGGAGCCGTAACCTACGAGCAGTACTTC. Amino acid sequence: CASSPDGAVTYEQYF.

The chain combines TRBV6-1 with TRBJ2-7; D unresolved. Trimming removed 2 bases at V and 3 bases at J, with 11 bases between. The germline gives CDR1 MNHNS, CDR2 SASEGT. The CDR3 runs 14 residues. CDR3 loop: CASSESQFFYEQYF. The DNA of the CDR3 is TGTGCCAGCAGTGAATCGCAGTTTTTCTACGAGCAGTACTTC.

The chain recombines TRBV9 with TRBJ2-2; no reliable D call. V dropped 4 bases and J dropped 3 bases, with 4 bases sitting between them. Per germline, CDR1 SGDLS and CDR2 YYNGEE. The CDR3 length is 12 residues. In DNA, the CDR3 is TGTGCCAGCAGCCCGGACACCGGGGAGCTGTTTTTT. Its translation is CASSPDTGELFF.

The V call is TRBV7-8, the J call TRBJ2-3; D gene uncertain. With 5 bases removed from V and 6 bases from J, the gap between germline ends came to 6 bases. The CDR3 is 11 residues long. In germline, CDR1 is SGHVS, CDR2 FQNEAQ. The CDR3 spells CASSLQDTQYF. The CDR3 nucleotides read TGTGCCAGCAGCCTCCAGGATACGCAGTATTTT.

This chain uses TRBV5-1 with TRBJ2-1, with 7 positions matching TRBD2. The ends lost 3 bases at V and 9 bases at J; junction bases unmatched: 9. The CDR3 loop spans 14 amino acids. Germline V gene sequence: CDR1 SGHRS, CDR2 YFSETQ. CDR3 DNA sequence: TGCGCCAGCAGCTGGGCCTACACTAGCGTTGAGCAGTTCTTC. This gives the protein CASSWAYTSVEQFF. Variable domain in full (rest from reference TRBV5-1 and TRBJ2-1): KAGVTQTPRYLIKTRGQQVTLSCSPISGHRSVSWYQQTPGQGLQFLFEYFSETQRNKGNFPGRFSGRQFSNSRSEMNVSTLELGDSALYLCASSWAYTSVEQFFGPGTRLTVL.

The chain carries TRBV7-3 and TRBJ1-5; TRBD1 matches at 11 bases. Germline CDR1 and CDR2: SGHTA and FQGTGA. The CDR3 covers 17 residues. J lost 1 base, V lost 4 bases, and 6 bases had no gene match. The CDR3 is CASSSGQGAISNQPQHF. CDR3 in DNA: TGTGCCAGCAGCTCAGGACAGGGGGCAATCAGCAATCAGCCCCAGCATTTT.